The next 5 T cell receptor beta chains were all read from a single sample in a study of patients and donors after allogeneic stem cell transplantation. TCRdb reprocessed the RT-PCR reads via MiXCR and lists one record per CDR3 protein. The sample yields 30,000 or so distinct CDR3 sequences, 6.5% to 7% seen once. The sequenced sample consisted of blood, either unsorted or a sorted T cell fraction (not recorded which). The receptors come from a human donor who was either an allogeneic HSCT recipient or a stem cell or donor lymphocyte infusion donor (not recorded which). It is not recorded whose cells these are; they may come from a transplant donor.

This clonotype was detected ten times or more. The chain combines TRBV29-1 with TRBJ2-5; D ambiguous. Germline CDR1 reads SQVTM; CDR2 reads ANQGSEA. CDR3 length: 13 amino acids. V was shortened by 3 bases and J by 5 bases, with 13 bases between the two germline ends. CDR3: CSVEGMALETQYF. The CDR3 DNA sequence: TGCAGCGTTGAGGGTATGGCTTTGGAGACCCAGTACTTC.

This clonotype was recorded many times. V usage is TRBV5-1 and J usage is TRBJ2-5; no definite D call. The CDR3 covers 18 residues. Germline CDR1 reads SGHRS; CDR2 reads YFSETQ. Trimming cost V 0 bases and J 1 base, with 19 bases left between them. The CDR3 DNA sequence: TGCGCCAGCAGCTTGGGTAACTTTGGTTATTGGGGCCAAGAGACCCAGTACTTC. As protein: CASSLGNFGYWGQETQYF. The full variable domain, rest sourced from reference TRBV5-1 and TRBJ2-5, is KAGVTQTPRYLIKTRGQQVTLSCSPISGHRSVSWYQQTPGQGLQFLFEYFSETQRNKGNFPGRFSGRQFSNSRSEMNVSTLELGDSALYLCASSLGNFGYWGQETQYFGPGTRLLVL.

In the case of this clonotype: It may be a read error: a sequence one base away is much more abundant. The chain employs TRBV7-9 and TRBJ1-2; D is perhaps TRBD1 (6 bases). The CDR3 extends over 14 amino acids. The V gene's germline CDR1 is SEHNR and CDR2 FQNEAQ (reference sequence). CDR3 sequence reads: CASSPGWDNYAYTF. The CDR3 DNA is TGTGCCAGCAGCCCAGGGTGGGACAACTATGCCTACACCTTC.

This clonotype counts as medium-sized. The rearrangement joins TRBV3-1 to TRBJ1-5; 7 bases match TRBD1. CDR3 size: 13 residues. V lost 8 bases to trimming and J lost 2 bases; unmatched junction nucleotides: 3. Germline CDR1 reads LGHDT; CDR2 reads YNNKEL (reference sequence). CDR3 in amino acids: CASGQEGNQPQHF. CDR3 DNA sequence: TGTGCCAGCGGACAGGAGGGCAATCAGCCCCAGCATTTT.

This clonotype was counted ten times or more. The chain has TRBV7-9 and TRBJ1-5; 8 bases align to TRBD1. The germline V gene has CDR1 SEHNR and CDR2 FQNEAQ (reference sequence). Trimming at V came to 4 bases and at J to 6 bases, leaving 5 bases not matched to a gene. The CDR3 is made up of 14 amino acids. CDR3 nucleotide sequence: TGTGCCAGCAGCTCCCAGGGGGCGGGTCAGCCCCAGCATTTT. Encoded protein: CASSSQGAGQPQHF.